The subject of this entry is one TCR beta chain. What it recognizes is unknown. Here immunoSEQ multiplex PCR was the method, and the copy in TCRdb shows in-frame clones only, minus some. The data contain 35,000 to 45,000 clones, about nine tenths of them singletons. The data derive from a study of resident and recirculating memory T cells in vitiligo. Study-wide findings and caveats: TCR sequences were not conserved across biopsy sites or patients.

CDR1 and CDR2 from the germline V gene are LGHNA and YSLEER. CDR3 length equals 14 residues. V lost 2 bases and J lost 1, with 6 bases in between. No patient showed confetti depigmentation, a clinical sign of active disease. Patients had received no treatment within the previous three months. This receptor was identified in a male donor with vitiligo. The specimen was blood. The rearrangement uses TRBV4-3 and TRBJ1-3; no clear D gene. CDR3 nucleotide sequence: TGCGCCAGCAGCCAAACATCGTCTGGAAACACCATATATTTT. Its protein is CASSQTSSGNTIYF.